The present T cell receptor beta chain was sequenced within a study of T-cell reconstitution after alpha-beta-depleted transplantation in children (dated by TCRdb to about 2016). Some background on the complete study: The study quantitatively tracked T-cell immune reconstitution after TCRalphabeta/CD19-depleted allogeneic hematopoietic cell transplantation in children using TCR repertoire profiling.

This clonotype was counted at least ten times. Which antigen it targets is not known. Per-base quality was not reported, and no clone a single base away is much larger than it. Trimming costs V 0 bases and J 2 bases, and their ends lie 10 bases apart. CDR1 and CDR2, per the germline V gene (reference sequence), are LNHNV and YYDKDF. The CDR3 starts with the cysteine, ends with the phenylalanine, and has 15 residues. Left in the record is the CDR3 DNA by itself, 45 bases read in frame from the first base. The treatment or condition label of this sample denotes: allogeneic hematopoietic cell transplantation with graft depleted of TCRalphabeta T cells and CD19 B cells. The children who served as transplant recipients had been given grafts of TCRalphabeta/CD19-depleted allogeneic hematopoietic cells. Library construction relied on PCR. Sequenced using an Illumina HiSeq 2500. To normalize quantification of the TCRbeta repertoire, the TCR libraries were built with molecular barcoding that relied on unique molecular identifiers. In-frame beta chains were kept once TCRdb had trimmed the public reads at Q25 with fastp and called clones with MiXCR. CDR3 protein duplicates are merged, each entry listing the most common genes and DNA. The sample data list around 300,000 distinct CDR3 sequences, and over 7.5% of these were observed just once. Together, the top ten hold 9.1% of the sample.

What the study reported, not specific to this receptor: The high TCRbeta diversity at day 60 in some patients was ascribed to recipient T cells and intrathymic progenitors that had survived conditioning. Over the following months the frequencies of hyperexpanded clones went down, and after one year T-cell counts and TCRbeta diversity were mostly credited to newly produced T cells. The apparently early recovery of alphabetaT-cell counts about two months after transplant reportedly depended on only several hundred rapidly expanded clones that came from non-depleted graft cells.

This receptor chain uses TRBV15 and TRBJ2-5; the D gene assignment is ambiguous. The sequence was collected from a female patient aged 2-9 years who had a stem cell transplant for Fanconi anemia, so the T cells may come from the graft donor. The material was peripheral blood, obtained 360 days after TCRalphabeta/CD19-depleted stem cell transplant. The DNA is as follows: TGTGCCACCAGCAGAGACGATGCCTGGCAAGAGACCCAGTACTTC. Protein translation: CATSRDDAWQETQYF.